This TCR beta chain was sequenced in a study of cytomegalovirus exposure and HLA in healthy donors. Findings and limits, study-wide: Per a prior analysis, the majority of TCR beta V segments were productive roughly 90% or roughly 30% of the time.

A remark on this clone: The target antigen is unknown.

With 60 Vbeta and 13 Jbeta primers, the PCR was carried out. Sequenced by immunoSEQ multiplex PCR; TCRdb stores in-frame clones only, minus some. The table has 100,000 to 150,000 clones, 76% seen once. Specimen: PBMCs. The source is a man in his fifties or sixties in good health and CMV-seropositive.

CDR3 sequence reads: CASSEGGQLKNIQYF. The CDR3 nucleotides read TGTGCCAGCAGTGAAGGAGGACAGCTCAAAAACATTCAGTACTTC. The chain carries TRBV2 and TRBJ2-4; a weak D match, TRBD1 (6 bases). V lost 1 base to trimming and J lost 3 bases, with 10 bases between them. Germline V gene lookup returns CDR1 SNHLY and CDR2 FYNNEI. This CDR3 has 15 residues.